This T cell receptor (beta chain) was sequenced during a study of cytomegalovirus exposure and HLA in healthy donors. Study details: Per a later analysis, the approximately 690 first-cohort and 120 or so validation repertoires shared one platform.

About this clone itself: Its antigen is currently unknown.

General study points: Cytomegalovirus association was listed for around 170 TCR beta chains. Specificity for CMV antigens was confirmed in vitro for a few of the CMV-associated chains.

Only in-frame clones appear in the TCRdb table, and some are missing; sequencing was by immunoSEQ multiplex PCR. This table holds about 120,000 clones, roughly 88% found once. Sequencing input: PBMCs. The clonotype originates from a man aged 18 to 30 in good health and CMV-seronegative.

DNA for the CDR3: TGTGCCAGCAGCTTAAACTCGGTTGAGCAGTTCTTC. It specifies CASSLNSVEQFF. This rearrangement joins TRBV7-2 to TRBJ2-1; D uncertain. Trimming left V 2 bases short and J 9 bases short, with 8 bases between. CDR3 length: 12 amino acids. Germline loops: CDR1 SGHTA, CDR2 FQGNSA.